The 9 T cell receptor beta chains in this list originate from one sample, sequenced in a study of OX40 agonist ivuxolimab in advanced cancers. The repertoire was sequenced with immunoSEQ multiplex PCR; TCRdb's copy has only in-frame clones and lacks some. Of roughly 90,000 clones in the sample, approximately 91% were seen once. The source material was CD4+ or CD8+ T cells sorted from blood, sampled in a trial of the OX40 agonist ivuxolimab. These receptors were taken from an adult with an advanced solid tumor such as melanoma, head and neck, liver or kidney cancer.

The chain combines TRBV21-1 with TRBJ2-7; the tabulated D call, TRBD2, remains unverified against the DNA. TRBV21-1 is a listed pseudogene. CDR3 length equals 14 residues. The CDR3 is CASSNITSPYEQYF. For the CDR3, the DNA is TGTGCCAGCAGCAACATAACGAGCCCCTACGAGCAGTACTTC.

The CDR3 sequence is CASSYTGTGFSYEQYF. The CDR3 DNA follows: TGTGCCAGCAGCTATACCGGGACAGGGTTTTCCTACGAGCAGTACTTC. V usage is TRBV7-8 and J usage is TRBJ2-7, with TRBD1 identical over 9 bases. Per the germline V gene, CDR1 is SGHVS and CDR2 is FQNEAQ. The J segment lost 1 base and the V segment lost 4 bases, leaving 8 bases of the junction unmatched. The CDR3 runs to 16 residues.

This clone was observed a single time. CDR3 in DNA: TGTGCCAGCAACCGGGACTCCTACTCCTACGAGCAGTACTTC. Protein sequence: CASNRDSYSYEQYF. The chain carries TRBV9 and TRBJ2-7; a weak D match, TRBD2 (6 bases). Germline values: CDR1 SGDLS, CDR2 YYNGEE. The V end was cut by 6 bases, the J end by 0 bases, with 13 bases between. The CDR3 loop spans 14 amino acids.

This clone was counted a few times. The chain recombines TRBV5-5 with TRBJ1-4; D unresolved. The V gene lost 4 bases and the J gene lost 8 bases, with 12 bases spanning the gap. Germline assignment: CDR1 SGHKS and CDR2 YYEKEE (reference sequence). The CDR3 runs to 13 residues. This chain's CDR3 is CASSRGSGEKLFF. For the CDR3, the DNA is TGTGCCAGCAGCCGGGGTTCTGGAGAAAAACTGTTTTTT.

The gene calls are TRBV20-1 and TRBJ2-1; D remains ambiguous. Germline lookup yields CDR1 DFQATT and CDR2 SNEGSKA (reference sequence). The ends were cut back, 3 bases at V and 13 bases at J, with 10 bases in the middle. The CDR3 covers 10 residues. DNA of the CDR3: TGCAGTGCTAGGAGAGTCGATCAGTTCTTC. It codes for CSARRVDQFF.

CDR3 sequence (DNA): TGTGCCAGCAGTGAACGACAGGGGTCCAGCACAGATACGCAGTATTTT. It is translated as CASSERQGSSTDTQYF. The V and J genes are TRBV6-1 and TRBJ2-3; 8 positions agree with TRBD1. Germline V CDR1 and CDR2: MNHNS, SASEGT. J gave up 0 bases and V 2 bases, and 4 bases lay outside the gene matches. The CDR3 runs to 16 residues.

In this sample, this clone turned up once. The chain uses TRBV28 and TRBJ2-5, with 9 bases lining up with TRBD1. V lost 1 base and J lost 4; bases outside the gene matches: 7. The CDR3 has 16 residues. The germline CDR1 and CDR2 sequences are MDHEN and SYDVKM. This chain's CDR3 is CASSLSGQGTGETQYF. For the CDR3, the DNA is TGTGCCAGCAGTTTATCAGGACAGGGGACCGGAGAGACCCAGTACTTC.

V is TRBV4-2 and J is TRBJ2-7, with TRBD2 matching 12 bases. CDR1 LGHNA and CDR2 YNFKEQ come from the germline V gene. The CDR3 consists of 18 residues. Trimming took 0 bases from V and 3 from J; bases not matched to a gene: 9. Here the CDR3 reads CASSQERLAGVGGYEQYF. As DNA, the CDR3 is TGTGCCAGCAGCCAAGAACGACTAGCGGGGGTCGGGGGCTACGAGCAGTACTTC.

The chain has TRBV2 and TRBJ2-1; no firm D call. The ends were cut back, 5 bases at V and 0 bases at J, with 14 bases in the middle. The germline CDR1 and CDR2 sequences are SNHLY and FYNNEI. The CDR3 length is 16 residues. The CDR3 protein is CASSLEAISSYNEQFF. The CDR3 DNA follows: TGTGCCAGCAGTCTTGAGGCGATCAGCTCCTACAATGAGCAGTTCTTC.